This T cell receptor (beta chain) is drawn from a study of Ad26.COV2.S vaccination and SARS-CoV-2 variants. Noted treatment: around 19 received Ad26.COV2.S at low or high dose, single or two shots; roughly 5 received placebo; per-sample allocation not given. Collection of samples fell on day 63 after the first vaccine or placebo injection. General study findings and limits: Reportedly, spike-specific CD8+ and CD4+ T cell responses achieved substantial breadth once vaccination had taken place.

Some clones are missing from TCRdb's copy, which holds only in-frame ones; the method was immunoSEQ multiplex PCR. The sample records 360,000 or so clones, around 91% being singletons. The CDR3 consists of 16 residues. The germline V gene encodes CDR1 LGHDT and CDR2 YNNKEL (reference sequence). With 3 bases clipped from V and 1 base from J, the junction kept 7 bases outside the gene matches. Comments on this clone: Its antigen is unknown.

This clonotype was sampled from a person aged 18-65 years who received the Ad26.COV2.S COVID-19 vaccine or a placebo. This chain links TRBV3-1 (or the pseudogene TRBV3-2) with TRBJ2-3; 7 bases match TRBD2. Sequencing was performed on peripheral blood, taken in a trial of Ad26.COV2.S vaccine versus placebo. CDR3 protein: CASSQVSGTGTDTQYF. The DNA of the CDR3 is TGTGCCAGCAGCCAGGTAAGCGGGACCGGCACAGATACGCAGTATTTT.